These 3 T cell receptor beta chains share one sample of origin, sequenced in a study of early T cells in non-severe SARS-CoV-2 infection (dated by TCRdb to the early 2020s). Library construction relied on 5' RACE. For sequencing, a NextSeq 500 was employed. Using fastp at Q25 and MiXCR, TCRdb reprocessed the public reads and kept productive beta chains. CDR3 protein sequences are deduplicated, and each keeps its most common genes and DNA. Across this sample there are approximately 99,000 distinct CDR3 sequences, with roughly an eighth seen only once. The leading ten clones occupy less than 3.5% of the sample. Sequencing was done on a sample of whole blood. The receptors here all came from an adult who was a healthcare worker with PCR-confirmed SARS-CoV-2 infection or an uninfected control (not recorded which).

The chain joins TRBV6-4 to TRBJ2-1; D call uncertain. Trimming cost V 0 bases and J 0 bases, with 9 bases left between them. Looked up from germline, CDR1 is MRHNA and CDR2 is SNTAGT. CDR3 size: 16 residues. The CDR3 loop is CASSDSPGSSYNEQFF. CDR3 nucleotides: TGTGCCAGCAGTGACTCCCCTGGTAGCTCCTACAATGAGCAGTTCTTC.

V and J are TRBV6-1 and TRBJ1-5, with no clear D. Trimming cost V 10 bases and J 0 bases, with 13 bases left between them. Germline V CDR1 and CDR2: MNHNS, SASEGT. This CDR3 spans 14 amino acids. The CDR3 is CATADKNSNQPQHF. The DNA of the CDR3 is TGTGCCACCGCCGACAAGAATAGCAATCAGCCCCAGCATTTT.

This clonotype was observed a handful of times. V is TRBV11-2 and J is TRBJ2-5; D gene uncertain. This CDR3 region has 16 residues. The germline CDR1 and CDR2 sequences are SGHAT and FQNNGV. Trimming left V 6 bases short and J 0 bases short, with 17 bases between. In nucleotides, the CDR3 is TGTGCCAGCAGTCCACCCGGGCCCCTATACCAAGAGACCCAGTACTTC. Protein product: CASSPPGPLYQETQYF.